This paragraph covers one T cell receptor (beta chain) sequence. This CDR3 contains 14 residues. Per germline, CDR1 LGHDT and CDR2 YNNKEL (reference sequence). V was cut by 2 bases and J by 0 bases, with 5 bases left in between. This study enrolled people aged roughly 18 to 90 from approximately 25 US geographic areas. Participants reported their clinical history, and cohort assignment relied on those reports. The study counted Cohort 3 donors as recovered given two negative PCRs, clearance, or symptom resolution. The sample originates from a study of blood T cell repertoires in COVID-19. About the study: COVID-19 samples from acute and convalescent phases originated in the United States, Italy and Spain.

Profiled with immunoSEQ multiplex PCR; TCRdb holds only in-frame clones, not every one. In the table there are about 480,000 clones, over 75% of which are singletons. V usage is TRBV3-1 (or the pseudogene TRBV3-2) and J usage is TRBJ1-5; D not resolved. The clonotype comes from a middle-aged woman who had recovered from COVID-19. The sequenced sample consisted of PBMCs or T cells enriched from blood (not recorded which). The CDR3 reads CASSQSVSNQPQHF. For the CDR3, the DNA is TGTGCCAGCAGCCAATCAGTTAGCAATCAGCCCCAGCATTTT.